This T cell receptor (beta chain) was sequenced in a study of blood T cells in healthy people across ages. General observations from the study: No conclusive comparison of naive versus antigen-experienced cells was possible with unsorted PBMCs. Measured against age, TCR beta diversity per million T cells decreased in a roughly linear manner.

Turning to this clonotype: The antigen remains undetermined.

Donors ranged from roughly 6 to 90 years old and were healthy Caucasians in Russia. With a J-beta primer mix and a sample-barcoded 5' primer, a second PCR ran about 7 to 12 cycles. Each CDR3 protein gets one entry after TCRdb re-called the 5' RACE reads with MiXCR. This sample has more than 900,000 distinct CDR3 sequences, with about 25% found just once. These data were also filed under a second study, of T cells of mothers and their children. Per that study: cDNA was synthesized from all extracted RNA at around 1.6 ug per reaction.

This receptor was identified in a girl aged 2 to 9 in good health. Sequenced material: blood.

The CDR3 DNA is TGTGCCAGTAGTGTGTACTGGGAGCGGGGGATAGCCAAAAACATTCAGTACTTC. Translation: CASSVYWERGIAKNIQYF. This chain connects TRBV19 to TRBJ2-4; 8 bases agree with TRBD2. With 5 bases clipped from V and 0 bases from J, the junction kept 12 bases outside the gene matches. This CDR3 comprises 18 residues. Germline CDR1 reads LNHDA; CDR2 reads SQIVND (reference sequence). The variable domain in full, with the rest retrieved from reference TRBV19 and TRBJ2-4, is DGGITQSPKYLFRKEGQNVTLSCEQNLNHDAMYWYRQDPGQGLRLIYYSQIVNDFQKGDIAEGYSVSREKKESFPLTVTSAQKNPTAFYLCASSVYWERGIAKNIQYFGAGTRLSVL.